The subject of this entry is one T cell receptor beta chain. Its matching antigen is unknown. The data were taken from a study of cytomegalovirus exposure and HLA in healthy donors. Study findings and constraints: Later on, an analysis tied around 17,000 TCR beta sequences to HLA alleles at 0.05 false discovery rate. Investigators reported 164 TCR beta chains as tied to cytomegalovirus. Later analysis revealed greater clonal expansion in HLA-associated TCR beta chains than in equally common others.

The PCR employed 60 Vbeta primers together with 13 Jbeta primers. Original analysis: Approximately 73 million unique TCR beta chains, 8.5 million to 14 million shared, were counted in a later analysis. This table comes from immunoSEQ multiplex PCR, and its TCRdb copy is limited to in-frame clones, with some not included. V and J calls plus clone size are reproduced from that table; the DNA served to infer D and trimming. The sample records 80,000 to 130,000 clones, approximately 73% being singletons. Sequenced: PBMCs. The TCR originated in a woman in her forties or fifties in good health and CMV-seropositive.

CDR3 nucleotides: TGCGCCAGCAGCCAAGGGGTAGGGGAGGTTCAGCCCCAGCATTTT. Translation gives CASSQGVGEVQPQHF. The gene calls are TRBV4-1 and TRBJ1-5; maybe TRBD1 (5 bases). The germline CDR1 and CDR2 sequences are MGHRA and YSYEKL. CDR3 size: 15 residues. With 1 base removed from V and 6 bases from J, the gap between germline ends came to 13 bases.